The TCR beta chain under discussion was sequenced for a study of T cell repertoires in cytomegalovirus infection. TCRdb reanalysed the reads using MiXCR and keeps one entry per CDR3 protein. The sample contains about 240,000 distinct CDR3 sequences, about 7% of which appear only once. This clonotype was recorded many times. With V trimmed by 7 bases and J by 0 bases, 9 bases remained unmatched. The CDR3 is 16 amino acids. Germline V gene sequence: CDR1 SGHTA, CDR2 FQGNSA. Source material: PBMCs. This clonotype was obtained from a human donor in good health (CMV status not recorded). Some clones in this sample may be carry-over from other donors' samples. The chain combines TRBV7-2 with TRBJ1-2, with 9 bases that match TRBD1. CDR3 coding DNA: TGTGCCAGCACCTTCATAGACAGGGGGACTAACTATGGCTACACCTTC. It encodes CASTFIDRGTNYGYTF.